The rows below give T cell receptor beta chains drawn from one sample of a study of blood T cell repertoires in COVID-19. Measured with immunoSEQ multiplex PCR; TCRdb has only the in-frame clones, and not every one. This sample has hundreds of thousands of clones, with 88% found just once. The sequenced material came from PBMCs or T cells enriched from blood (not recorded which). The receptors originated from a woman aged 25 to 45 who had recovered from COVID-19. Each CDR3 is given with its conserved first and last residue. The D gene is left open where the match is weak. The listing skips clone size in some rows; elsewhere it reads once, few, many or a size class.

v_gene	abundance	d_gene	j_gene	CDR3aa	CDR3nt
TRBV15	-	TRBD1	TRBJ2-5	CATNPGTGGPETQYF	TGTGCCACCAACCCCGGGACAGGGGGCCCCGAGACCCAGTACTTC
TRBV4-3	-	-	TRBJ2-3	CASSQDPRTGVRTDTQYF	TGCGCCAGCAGCCAAGATCCGCGTACGGGGGTACGCACAGATACGCAGTATTTT
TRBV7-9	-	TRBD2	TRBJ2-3	CASSLHRGGAGDTQYF	TGTGCCAGCAGCTTACACCGCGGGGGGGCCGGGGATACGCAGTATTTT
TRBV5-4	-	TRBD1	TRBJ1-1	CASSPKGQGNTEAFF	TGTGCCAGCAGCCCGAAAGGACAGGGGAACACTGAAGCTTTCTTT
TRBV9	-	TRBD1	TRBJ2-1	CASSVVPLDRGFHNEQFF	TGTGCCAGCAGCGTAGTACCCTTGGACAGGGGTTTCCACAATGAGCAGTTCTTC
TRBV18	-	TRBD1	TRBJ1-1	CASSPPASRGLTEAFF	TGTGCCAGCTCACCACCGGCTTCAAGGGGGCTGACTGAAGCTTTCTTT
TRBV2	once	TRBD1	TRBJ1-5	CASSYTGGFGHQPQHF	TGTGCCAGCAGTTATACAGGGGGCTTTGGACATCAGCCCCAGCATTTT
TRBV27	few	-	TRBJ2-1	CASSLGLNNEQFF	TGTGCCAGCAGTTTGGGGCTGAACAATGAGCAGTTCTTC
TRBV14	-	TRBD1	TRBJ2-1	CASSHHRTGGYNEQFF	TGTGCCAGCAGCCACCACCGGACAGGGGGTTACAATGAGCAGTTCTTC
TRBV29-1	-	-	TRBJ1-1	CSVEQRMNTEAFF	TGCAGCGTTGAGCAGAGGATGAACACTGAAGCTTTCTTT
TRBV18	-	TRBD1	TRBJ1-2	CASSQGQGDNYGYTF	TGTGCCAGCTCACAGGGACAGGGGGATAACTATGGCTACACCTTC
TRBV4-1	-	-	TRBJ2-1	CASSQDSHEQFF	TGCGCCAGCAGCCAAGACAGTCATGAGCAGTTCTTC
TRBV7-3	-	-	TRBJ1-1	CASSLTGNTEAFF	TGTGCCAGCAGCTTGACGGGTAACACTGAAGCTTTCTTT
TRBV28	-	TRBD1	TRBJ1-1	CATSAGQGVSKAEAFF	TGTGCCACCTCGGCGGGACAGGGAGTTAGTAAGGCTGAAGCTTTCTTT
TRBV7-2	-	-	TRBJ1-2	CASSLERGFDYGYTF	TGTGCCAGCAGCTTAGAAAGGGGGTTCGACTATGGCTACACCTTC
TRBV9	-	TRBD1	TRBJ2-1	CASSVGPPLTGLGNEQFF	TGTGCCAGCAGCGTAGGGCCCCCCTTGACAGGGCTGGGGAATGAGCAGTTCTTC
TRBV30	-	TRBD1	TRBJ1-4	CAWSVSRGRIIPTNEKLFF	TGTGCCTGGAGTGTATCCAGGGGGCGAATAATCCCAACTAATGAAAAACTGTTTTTT
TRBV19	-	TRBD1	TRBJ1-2	CASCKGQGVYGYTF	TGTGCCAGCTGTAAAGGACAGGGGGTATATGGCTACACCTTC
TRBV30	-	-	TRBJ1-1	CAWGVSMNTEAFF	TGTGCCTGGGGAGTGTCCATGAACACTGAAGCTTTCTTT
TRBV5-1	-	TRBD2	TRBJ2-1	CASSFLFVSGSNAYNEQFF	TGCGCCAGCAGCTTCCTCTTTGTTAGCGGGAGCAACGCCTACAATGAGCAGTTCTTC
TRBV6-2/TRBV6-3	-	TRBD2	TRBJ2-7	CASSYSTSGIIWAGEQYF	TGTGCCAGCAGTTACTCGACTAGCGGCATCATATGGGCCGGCGAGCAGTACTTC
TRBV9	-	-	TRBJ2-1	CASSVGVLFSYNEQFF	TGTGCCAGCAGCGTAGGAGTCCTCTTCTCCTACAATGAGCAGTTCTTC
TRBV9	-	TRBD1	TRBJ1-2	CASSRSSRQGVYGYTF	TGTGCCAGCAGCCGCTCCTCGAGACAGGGAGTTTATGGCTACACCTTC
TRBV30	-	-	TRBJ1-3	CAWSVQVGGGNTIYF	TGTGCCTGGAGTGTACAGGTGGGAGGTGGAAACACCATATATTTT
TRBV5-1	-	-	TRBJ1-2	CASSLEIVAMDGYTF	TGCGCCAGCAGCTTGGAGATCGTGGCAATGGATGGCTACACCTTC
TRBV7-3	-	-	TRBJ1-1	CATSQGGSTEAFF	TGTGCCACCTCACAGGGCGGGAGCACTGAAGCTTTCTTT
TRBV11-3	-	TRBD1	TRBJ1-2	CASSSFIGTAYGYTF	TGTGCCAGCAGCTCATTCATCGGGACAGCCTATGGCTACACCTTC
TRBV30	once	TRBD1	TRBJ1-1	CAWSVGTGVPNTEAFF	TGTGCCTGGAGTGTCGGGACAGGGGTCCCGAACACTGAAGCTTTCTTT
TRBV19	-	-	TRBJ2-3	CASSILAGASPDTQYF	TGTGCCAGTAGTATACTGGCGGGGGCGTCCCCAGATACGCAGTATTTT